This record concerns one TCR beta chain sequence. The antigen remains unidentified. Repertoires were generated with immunoSEQ multiplex PCR, while TCRdb's copy carries only in-frame clones and drops some. The data show about 90,000 clones, approximately 95% seen once. CDR3 length: 16 residues. V was trimmed by 1 base and J by 3 bases, leaving 13 bases between them. Germline-derived CDR1 and CDR2 are MNHEY and SMNVEV (reference sequence). The sample is drawn from a study of graft-versus-host responses after intestinal transplantation. Overall study: For around 3 years after anti-thymocyte globulin induction, all recipients took tacrolimus and steroids.

Study-wide results and limits: High graft-versus-host to host-versus-graft clonal ratios were seen in allografts of patients with graft-donor T cell macrochimerism. Some GvH clones appeared in ileal mucosa or blood before recipient bone marrow. Peak circulating GvH clone levels were associated with early post-transplant HvG declines.

The chain is built from TRBV27 and TRBJ2-1; D uncertain. This TCR derives from a human donor who received an intestinal transplant. Sequencing was performed on unstimulated CD8+ T cells sorted from spleen or lymph node cells, taken before intestinal transplant. CDR3 in amino acids: CASSLFRSSNYNEQFF. The CDR3 DNA reads TGTGCCAGCAGTTTATTCCGTAGCTCGAACTACAATGAGCAGTTCTTC.